These 25 T cell receptor beta chains were sequenced from one sample in a study of blood T cells in healthy people across ages. Together with a sample-barcoded 5' primer, a J-beta primer mix was included in a second PCR lasting 7 to 11 cycles. Using its own MiXCR run on the 5' RACE reads, TCRdb lists one record per CDR3 protein. The sample has some 790,000 distinct CDR3 sequences, under 35% seen once. The sequencing input was blood. These receptors were collected from a woman older than 75 in good health.

A word on this clonotype: The junction differs from germline at one of its ends, possibly a read error. V gene TRBV12-3 or TRBV12-4 combines with J gene TRBJ1-3; D gene unclear. The CDR3 contains 13 residues. CDR3 nucleotides: TGTGCCAGCAGTACCCTGGCTGGAAACACCATGTATTTT. Amino acids: CASSTLAGNTMYF.

This clonotype was counted a single time. This may be a read error, as it is one base from a much larger clone. The chain recombines TRBV20-1 with TRBJ2-3; 9 positions match TRBD2. The CDR3 spans 15 residues. V trimming: 0 bases; J trimming: 4 bases; junction bases outside the gene matches: 5. Germline CDR1 and CDR2: DFQATT and SNEGSKA (reference sequence). This CDR3 reads CSAREGSGGPDTQYF. The CDR3 DNA reads TGCAGTGCTAGAGAGGGTAGCGGGGGTCCAGATACGCAGTATTTT.

The sample holds many counts of this clonotype. V and J are TRBV29-1 and TRBJ2-1; possibly TRBD2 for D (6 bases). The CDR3 is 14 amino acids. V was cut by 5 bases and J by 8 bases, with 19 bases left in between. Germline V lookup: CDR1 SQVTM, CDR2 ANQGSEA. CDR3 in amino acids: CSVWGGGGSDEQFF. The CDR3 DNA follows: TGCAGCGTTTGGGGAGGTGGAGGGAGCGATGAGCAGTTCTTC.

A word on this clonotype: Possible read error: a much larger clone is one base away. The V and J genes are TRBV20-1 and TRBJ2-4, with D possibly being TRBD2 (5 bases). The CDR3 length is 14 residues. Germline CDR1 is DFQATT and CDR2 is SNEGSKA (reference sequence). V shed 3 bases and J shed 13 bases, with 22 bases lying between them. In DNA form, the CDR3 reads TGCAGTGCTAGTAATCCTAGCTCCCCCCTAGAGCAGTACTTC. It is translated as CSASNPSSPLEQYF.

The chain uses TRBV7-9 and TRBJ1-4, with 9 bases matching TRBD1. The CDR3 has 14 amino acids. V lost 5 bases to trimming and J lost 10 bases; unmatched junction nucleotides: 8. Germline V gives CDR1 SEHNR, CDR2 FQNEAQ (reference sequence). The CDR3 sequence is CASSGSGQGGKLFF. In DNA form, the CDR3 reads TGTGCCAGCAGCGGTTCGGGACAGGGAGGAAAACTGTTTTTT.

This clonotype was counted many times. The CDR3 sequence: CASSSNFGAFYEQYF. In DNA, the CDR3 is TGTGCCAGCAGTTCAAACTTCGGGGCCTTTTACGAGCAGTACTTC. The chain carries TRBV6-2 or TRBV6-3 and TRBJ2-7; possibly TRBD1 or TRBD2 for D (5 bases each). The V end lost 4 bases, the J end lost 4 bases, and 17 bases lay between the germline ends. The length of the CDR3 is 15 residues. Germline lookup yields CDR1 MNHEY and CDR2 SVGEGT.

This clonotype was seen only a few times. The chain combines TRBV18 with TRBJ1-1; a possible D gene is TRBD1 (5 bases). In germline, CDR1 is KGHSH, CDR2 LQKENI. CDR3 length equals 15 residues. The V and J ends lost 1 base and 5 bases respectively, with 14 bases between them. CDR3 DNA sequence: TGTGCCAGCTCACCACATTTGGGACCGTGGACTGAAGCTTTCTTT. It is translated as CASSPHLGPWTEAFF.

This clonotype was counted a few times. The chain is built from TRBV7-9 and TRBJ2-5, with TRBD1 matching 10 bases. From germline, CDR1 is SEHNR and CDR2 FQNEAQ (reference sequence). The CDR3 length is 16 residues. Trimming at V came to 4 bases and at J to 11 bases, leaving 16 bases not matched to a gene. The CDR3 DNA follows: TGTGCCAGCAGCTCGCCCGGGACAGGGGTTAACAATGAGCAGTACTTC. This gives the protein CASSSPGTGVNNEQYF.

J is TRBJ1-6 and V is TRBV6-5; D is perhaps TRBD1 (5 bases). CDR1 is MNHEY, CDR2 SVGAGI, per germline. V gave up 6 bases and J gave up 4 bases, with 10 bases separating them. This CDR3 contains 14 residues. The CDR3 DNA sequence: TGTGCCAGCAGGGGTGACAGTTATAATTCACCCCTCCACTTT. It translates to CASRGDSYNSPLHF.

This clonotype was recorded at least ten times. This chain links TRBV6-2 or TRBV6-3 with TRBJ2-7; D unclear. The V gene lost 5 bases and the J gene lost 4 bases, with 6 bases spanning the gap. Germline loops: CDR1 MNHEY, CDR2 SVGEGT. This CDR3 region has 11 residues. The CDR3 region has the DNA TGTGCCAGCAGTAAGGGTTACGAGCAGTACTTC. Amino acid sequence: CASSKGYEQYF.

This clonotype came up a few times. V usage is TRBV6-5 and J usage is TRBJ1-5; D gene uncertain. The germline gives CDR1 MNHEY, CDR2 SVGAGI. Trimming pared 8 bases from V and 3 bases from J, leaving 8 bases between. The CDR3 is 12 amino acids. The CDR3 reads CASGDVNQPQHF. The CDR3 nucleotides read TGTGCCAGCGGGGATGTCAATCAGCCCCAGCATTTT.

The chain combines TRBV6-5 with TRBJ1-1; D not certain. The CDR3 contains 13 residues. The germline CDR1 and CDR2 sequences are MNHEY and SVGAGI. Trimming cost V 6 bases and J 0 bases, with 8 bases left between them. The CDR3 sequence: CASSSPMNTEAFF. For the CDR3, the DNA is TGTGCCAGCAGCTCCCCCATGAACACTGAAGCTTTCTTT.

This clonotype came up many times. The rearrangement links TRBV24-1 to TRBJ2-5, with 9 bases lining up with TRBD1. The trim removed 3 bases at V and 1 base at J, leaving 5 bases unmatched. There are 16 residues in the CDR3. The germline V gene encodes CDR1 KGHDR and CDR2 SFDVKD. As DNA, the CDR3 is TGTGCCACCAGTGATCTGGACAGGGGAGGCCAAGAGACCCAGTACTTC. Amino acid sequence: CATSDLDRGGQETQYF.

This clonotype was counted ten times or more. The rearrangement joins TRBV7-9 to TRBJ1-2; D not resolved. Germline CDR1 is SEHNR and CDR2 is FQNEAQ (reference sequence). The CDR3 loop spans 13 amino acids. V was clipped by 1 base and J by 4 bases, with 7 bases between them. Here the CDR3 DNA reads TGTGCCAGCAGCTTAGGGGCAGGCTATGGCTACACCTTC. Residues: CASSLGAGYGYTF.

This clonotype was observed many times. This chain uses TRBV12-3 or TRBV12-4 with TRBJ2-1; D is unresolved. V was cut by 5 bases and J by 9 bases, with 8 bases left in between. The CDR3 sequence is 11 residues long. The CDR3 region has the DNA TGTGCCAGCAGTCCTCTGGGTGAGCAGTTCTTC. Translation: CASSPLGEQFF.

As concerns this clonotype: A much larger clone lies a single base off, so this may be a read error. The chain carries TRBV5-1 and TRBJ2-1; TRBD2 might be the D (6 bases). The CDR3 spans 15 residues. Germline-derived CDR1 and CDR2 are SGHRS and YFSETQ. DNA of the CDR3: TGCGCCAGCAGCCCCGCTCCAGGGACTTACAATGACCAGTTCTTC. Translated: CASSPAPGTYNDQFF.

This clonotype was recorded at least ten times. V and J are TRBV25-1 and TRBJ2-3; D possibly matches TRBD1 or TRBD2 (5 bases each). Germline V gene sequence: CDR1 MGHDK, CDR2 SYGVNS. The germline V and J ends were trimmed by 3 bases and 0 bases, with 16 bases remaining between them. The CDR3 has 17 residues. In nucleotides, the CDR3 is TGTGCCAGCAGTGATAATTTGGGGACCTCTAGCACAGATACGCAGTATTTT. Encoded protein: CASSDNLGTSSTDTQYF.

Many counts were recorded for this clonotype. This chain connects TRBV6-5 to TRBJ2-6, with 9 bases fitting TRBD1. Germline assignment: CDR1 MNHEY and CDR2 SVGAGI. Losses at the gene ends were 5 bases for V and 4 bases for J; bases not matched to a gene: 15. The CDR3 has 19 residues. The CDR3 DNA follows: TGTGCCAGCAGTCACGGGGACAGGGAGGTCGTAAAGGGGGCCAACGTCCTGACTTTC. Its protein product is CASSHGDREVVKGANVLTF.

This clonotype came up a few times. The chain is built from TRBV6-6 and TRBJ1-4, with 11 bases fitting TRBD1. The germline V gene has CDR1 MNHNY and CDR2 SVGAGI (reference sequence). The J segment lost 7 bases and the V segment lost 4 bases, leaving 5 bases of the junction unmatched. The CDR3 length is 15 residues. The chain's CDR3 is CASSFRTGGSEKLFF. The CDR3 coding sequence is TGTGCCAGCAGTTTCCGGACAGGGGGCTCTGAAAAACTGTTTTTT.

As regards this clonotype: A much bigger clone sits one base away, suggesting this may be a read error. The chain carries TRBV5-1 and TRBJ2-4, with a tentative D call TRBD1 (5 bases). V was cut by 0 bases and J by 3 bases, with 10 bases left in between. Germline assignment: CDR1 SGHRS and CDR2 YFSETQ. The CDR3 is made up of 15 amino acids. CDR3 nucleotides: TGCGCCAGCAGCTTGGGACAGAACGTCAAAAACATTCAGTACTTC. It codes for CASSLGQNVKNIQYF.

The chain recombines TRBV11-3 with TRBJ2-5, with 13 bases fitting TRBD2. The CDR3 is 15 residues long. The germline V gene encodes CDR1 SGHNT and CDR2 YENEEA. With 6 bases clipped from V and 5 bases from J, the junction kept 6 bases outside the gene matches. CDR3 in amino acids: CASSEGLAGMETQYF. The CDR3 DNA follows: TGTGCCAGCAGTGAGGGACTAGCGGGAATGGAGACCCAGTACTTC.

This clonotype was picked up a small number of times. The chain uses TRBV7-2 and TRBJ1-4; D call uncertain. This CDR3 spans 15 amino acids. CDR1 SGHTA and CDR2 FQGNSA come from the germline V gene. V lost 5 bases and J lost 0, with 10 bases in between. CDR3 loop: CASSPTKATNEKLFF. The CDR3 coding sequence is TGTGCCAGCAGCCCGACAAAGGCAACTAATGAAAAACTGTTTTTT.

V usage is TRBV12-3 or TRBV12-4 and J usage is TRBJ1-1, with 10 bases aligning to TRBD1. The V gene end was trimmed by 5 bases and the J gene end by 5 bases; junction bases not matched to a gene: 8. The CDR3 totals 15 residues. As DNA, the CDR3 is TGTGCCAGCAGTATCGGACAGGGGGGAGTTACTGAAGCTTTCTTT. This encodes CASSIGQGGVTEAFF.

This clonotype appeared a few times. CDR3 sequence: CASSSLAEGRETQYF. The CDR3 coding sequence is TGTGCCAGCAGTTCTCTAGCGGAGGGCCGGGAGACCCAGTACTTC. The V gene is TRBV27, the J gene TRBJ2-5; 7 nucleotides align to TRBD2. CDR3 length: 15 residues. After removal of 4 bases from V and 5 bases from J, the junction contained 10 bases not matched to a gene. CDR1 MNHEY and CDR2 SMNVEV come from the germline V gene (reference sequence).

This clonotype was seen more than once but under ten times. The rearrangement uses TRBV3-1 and TRBJ2-5; D gene uncertain. This CDR3 spans 12 amino acids. Germline assignment: CDR1 LGHDT and CDR2 YNNKEL (reference sequence). Deletions cut 2 bases from V and 3 bases from J, with 4 bases between. The CDR3 loop reads CASSQLKETQYF. In DNA, the CDR3 is TGTGCCAGCAGCCAACTAAAAGAGACCCAGTACTTC.